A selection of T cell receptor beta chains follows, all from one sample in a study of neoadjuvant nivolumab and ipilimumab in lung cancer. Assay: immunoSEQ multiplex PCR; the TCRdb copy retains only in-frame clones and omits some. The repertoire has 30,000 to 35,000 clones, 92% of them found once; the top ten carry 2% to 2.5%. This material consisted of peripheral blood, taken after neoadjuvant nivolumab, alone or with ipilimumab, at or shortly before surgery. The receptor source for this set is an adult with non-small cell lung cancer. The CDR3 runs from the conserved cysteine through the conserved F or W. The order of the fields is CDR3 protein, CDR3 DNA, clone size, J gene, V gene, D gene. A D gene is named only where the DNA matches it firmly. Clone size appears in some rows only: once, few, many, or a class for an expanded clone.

CDR3aa: CASSFVRGRTETQYF
CDR3nt: TGTGCCAGCAGCTTCGTCCGGGGGCGAACGGAGACCCAGTACTTC
abundance: NA
j_gene: TRBJ2-5
v_gene: TRBV7-9
d_gene: NA

CDR3aa: CASEEGRSSYNEQFF
CDR3nt: TGTGCCAGCGAGGAGGGGAGGAGCTCCTACAATGAGCAGTTCTTC
abundance: NA
j_gene: TRBJ2-1
v_gene: TRBV6-1
d_gene: NA

CDR3aa: CASSLRYEQYF
CDR3nt: TGTGCCAGCAGCCTGAGGTACGAGCAGTACTTC
abundance: NA
j_gene: TRBJ2-7
v_gene: TRBV5-6
d_gene: NA

CDR3aa: CASSGPGDTQYF
CDR3nt: TGTGCCAGCAGCGGCCCTGGGGATACGCAGTATTTT
abundance: NA
j_gene: TRBJ2-3
v_gene: TRBV11-3
d_gene: NA

CDR3aa: CASSFVRISNQPQHF
CDR3nt: TGTGCCAGCAGTTTCGTAAGGATTAGCAATCAGCCCCAGCATTTT
abundance: NA
j_gene: TRBJ1-5
v_gene: TRBV28
d_gene: NA

CDR3aa: CASRRGDALYNEQFF
CDR3nt: TGCGCCAGCAGGCGAGGGGACGCGCTTTACAATGAGCAGTTCTTC
abundance: NA
j_gene: TRBJ2-1
v_gene: TRBV10-2
d_gene: NA

CDR3aa: CASTLTGSMTDTQYF
CDR3nt: TGTGCCAGCACCCTAACGGGGAGTATGACAGATACGCAGTATTTT
abundance: NA
j_gene: TRBJ2-3
v_gene: TRBV11-2
d_gene: NA

CDR3aa: CASSPGNTEAFF
CDR3nt: TGTGCCAGCAGTCCAGGGAACACTGAAGCTTTCTTT
abundance: NA
j_gene: TRBJ1-1
v_gene: TRBV6-5
d_gene: NA

CDR3aa: CASSETWDAFF
CDR3nt: TGTGCCAGCAGCGAAACATGGGATGCTTTCTTT
abundance: NA
j_gene: TRBJ1-1
v_gene: TRBV2
d_gene: NA

CDR3aa: CASSRRSSLPYNEQFF
CDR3nt: TGTGCCAGCAGCCGACGTAGCTCACTACCCTACAATGAGCAGTTCTTC
abundance: NA
j_gene: TRBJ2-1
v_gene: TRBV11-2
d_gene: NA

CDR3aa: CASSRPGTGAEAFF
CDR3nt: TGTGCCAGCAGCCGTCCCGGGACAGGGGCTGAAGCTTTCTTT
abundance: NA
j_gene: TRBJ1-1
v_gene: TRBV5-4
d_gene: TRBD1

CDR3aa: CASRGQLNNEQFF
CDR3nt: TGTGCCAGCAGGGGACAGCTAAACAATGAGCAGTTCTTC
abundance: once
j_gene: TRBJ2-1
v_gene: TRBV25-1
d_gene: TRBD1

CDR3aa: CASSSGQNTGELFF
CDR3nt: TGTGCCAGCAGTTCGGGACAAAACACCGGGGAGCTGTTTTTT
abundance: NA
j_gene: TRBJ2-2
v_gene: TRBV7-2
d_gene: NA

CDR3aa: CSVEGASGRAPDTQYF
CDR3nt: TGCAGCGTTGAAGGGGCTAGCGGGAGGGCCCCAGATACGCAGTATTTT
abundance: NA
j_gene: TRBJ2-3
v_gene: TRBV29-1
d_gene: TRBD2

CDR3aa: CASSLNPGRGQETQYF
CDR3nt: TGTGCCAGCAGCTTAAATCCAGGCCGGGGCCAAGAGACCCAGTACTTC
abundance: NA
j_gene: TRBJ2-5
v_gene: TRBV11-1
d_gene: NA

CDR3aa: CASSQDGSNQPQHF
CDR3nt: TGCGCCAGCAGCCAAGACGGCAGTAATCAGCCCCAGCATTTT
abundance: NA
j_gene: TRBJ1-5
v_gene: TRBV4-1
d_gene: NA

CDR3aa: CASSLNRGYGYTF
CDR3nt: TGTGCCAGCAGCTTGAACAGGGGCTATGGCTACACCTTC
abundance: NA
j_gene: TRBJ1-2
v_gene: TRBV5-6
d_gene: TRBD1

CDR3aa: CASSLNTGELFF
CDR3nt: TGCGCCAGCAGCCTGAACACCGGGGAGCTGTTTTTT
abundance: NA
j_gene: TRBJ2-2
v_gene: TRBV5-1
d_gene: NA

CDR3aa: CASSTRQGRSEKLFF
CDR3nt: TGCGCCAGCAGCACCCGACAGGGCCGGAGTGAAAAACTGTTTTTT
abundance: NA
j_gene: TRBJ1-4
v_gene: TRBV5-1
d_gene: TRBD1

CDR3aa: CASSLGPTGGGFGYTF
CDR3nt: TGTGCCAGCAGCTTAGGCCCTACGGGGGGTGGATTTGGCTACACCTTC
abundance: once
j_gene: TRBJ1-2
v_gene: TRBV11-2
d_gene: NA

CDR3aa: CASSYMTGVSGANVLTF
CDR3nt: TGCGCCAGCAGCTATATGACAGGCGTCTCTGGGGCCAACGTCCTGACTTTC
abundance: NA
j_gene: TRBJ2-6
v_gene: TRBV5-1
d_gene: NA

CDR3aa: CASSVGGQAGETQYF
CDR3nt: TGTGCCAGCAGCGTGGGGGGACAGGCGGGGGAGACCCAGTACTTC
abundance: NA
j_gene: TRBJ2-5
v_gene: TRBV9
d_gene: TRBD1

CDR3aa: CASSLLRGQPQHF
CDR3nt: TGTGCCAGCAGCCTTTTAAGAGGTCAGCCCCAGCATTTT
abundance: NA
j_gene: TRBJ1-5
v_gene: TRBV5-6
d_gene: NA

CDR3aa: CSVAGQYNQPQHF
CDR3nt: TGCAGCGTAGCCGGACAGTACAATCAGCCCCAGCATTTT
abundance: NA
j_gene: TRBJ1-5
v_gene: TRBV29-1
d_gene: NA